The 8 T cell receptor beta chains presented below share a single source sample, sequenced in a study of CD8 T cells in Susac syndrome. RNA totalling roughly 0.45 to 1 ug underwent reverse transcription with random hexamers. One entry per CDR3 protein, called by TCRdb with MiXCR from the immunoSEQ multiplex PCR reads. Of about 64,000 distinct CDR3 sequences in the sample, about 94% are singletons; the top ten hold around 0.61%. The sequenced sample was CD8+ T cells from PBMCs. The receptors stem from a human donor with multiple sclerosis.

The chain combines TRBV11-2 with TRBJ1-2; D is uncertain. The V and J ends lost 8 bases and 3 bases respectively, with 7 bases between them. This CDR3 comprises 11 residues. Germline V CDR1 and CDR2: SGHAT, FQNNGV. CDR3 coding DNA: TGTGCCAGCGCCACTGACTATGGCTACACCTTC. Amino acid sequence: CASATDYGYTF.

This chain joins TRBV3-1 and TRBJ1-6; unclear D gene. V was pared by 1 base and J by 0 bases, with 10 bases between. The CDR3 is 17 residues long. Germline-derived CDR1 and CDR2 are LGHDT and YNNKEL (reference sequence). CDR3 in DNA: TGTGCCAGCAGCCAAGGCTGGGCTACCTCCTATAATTCACCCCTCCACTTT. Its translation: CASSQGWATSYNSPLHF.

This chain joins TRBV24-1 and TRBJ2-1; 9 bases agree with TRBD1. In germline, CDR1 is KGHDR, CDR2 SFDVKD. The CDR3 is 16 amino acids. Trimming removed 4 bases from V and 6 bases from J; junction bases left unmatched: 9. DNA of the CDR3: TGTGCCACCAGTGAAAAGGGGACAGGGCTCGTCAATGAGCAGTTCTTC. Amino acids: CATSEKGTGLVNEQFF.

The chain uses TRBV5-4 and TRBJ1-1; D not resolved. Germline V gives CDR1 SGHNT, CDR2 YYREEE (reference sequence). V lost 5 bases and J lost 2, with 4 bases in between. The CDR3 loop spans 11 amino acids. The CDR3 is CASRTNTEAFF. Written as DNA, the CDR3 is TGTGCCAGCAGGACAAACACTGAAGCTTTCTTT.

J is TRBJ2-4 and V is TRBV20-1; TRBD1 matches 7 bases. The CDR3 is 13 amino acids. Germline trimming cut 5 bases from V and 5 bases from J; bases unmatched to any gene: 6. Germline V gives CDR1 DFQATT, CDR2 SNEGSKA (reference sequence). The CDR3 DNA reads TGCAGTGCTGTAAGGACAGGAGAAAACATTCAGTACTTC. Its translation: CSAVRTGENIQYF.

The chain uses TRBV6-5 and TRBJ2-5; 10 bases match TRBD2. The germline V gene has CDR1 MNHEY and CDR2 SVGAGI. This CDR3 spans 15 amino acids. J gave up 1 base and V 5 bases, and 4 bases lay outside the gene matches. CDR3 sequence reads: CASSNSGGVQETQYF. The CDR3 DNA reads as TGTGCCAGCAGTAACAGCGGGGGGGTCCAAGAGACCCAGTACTTC.

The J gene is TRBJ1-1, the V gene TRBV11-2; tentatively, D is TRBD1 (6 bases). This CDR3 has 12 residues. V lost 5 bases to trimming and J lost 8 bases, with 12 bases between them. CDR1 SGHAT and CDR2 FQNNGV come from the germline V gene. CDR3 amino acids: CASSARQVEAFF. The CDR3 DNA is TGTGCCAGCAGCGCCCGACAGGTCGAAGCTTTCTTT.

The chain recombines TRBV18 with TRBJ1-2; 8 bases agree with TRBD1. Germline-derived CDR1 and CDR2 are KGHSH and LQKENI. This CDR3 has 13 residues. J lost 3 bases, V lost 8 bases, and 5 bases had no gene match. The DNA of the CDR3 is TGTGCCAGCGCGGGACAGGCCGACTATGGCTACACCTTC. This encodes CASAGQADYGYTF.